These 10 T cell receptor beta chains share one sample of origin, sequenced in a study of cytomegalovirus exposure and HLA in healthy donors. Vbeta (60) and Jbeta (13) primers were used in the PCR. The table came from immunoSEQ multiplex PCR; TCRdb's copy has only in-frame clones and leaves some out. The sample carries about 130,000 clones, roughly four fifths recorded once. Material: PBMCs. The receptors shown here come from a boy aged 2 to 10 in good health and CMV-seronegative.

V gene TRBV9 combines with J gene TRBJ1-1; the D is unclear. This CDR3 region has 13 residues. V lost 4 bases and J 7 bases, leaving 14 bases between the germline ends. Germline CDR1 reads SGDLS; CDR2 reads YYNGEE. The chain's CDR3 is CASSPRPEVEAFF. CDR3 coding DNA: TGTGCCAGCAGCCCCCGTCCTGAGGTTGAAGCTTTCTTT.

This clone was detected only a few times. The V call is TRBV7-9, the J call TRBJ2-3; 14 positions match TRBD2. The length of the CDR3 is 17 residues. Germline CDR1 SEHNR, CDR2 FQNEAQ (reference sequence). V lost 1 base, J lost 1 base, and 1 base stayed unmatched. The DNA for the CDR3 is TGTGCCAGCAGCTTAGGACTAGCGGGGGGGCGCACAGATACGCAGTATTTT. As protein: CASSLGLAGGRTDTQYF. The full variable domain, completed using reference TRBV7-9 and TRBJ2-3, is DTGVSQNPRHKITKRGQNVTFRCDPISEHNRLYWYRQTLGQGPEFLTYFQNEAQLEKSRLLSDRFSAERPKGSFSTLEIQRTEQGDSAMYLCASSLGLAGGRTDTQYFGPGTRLTVL.

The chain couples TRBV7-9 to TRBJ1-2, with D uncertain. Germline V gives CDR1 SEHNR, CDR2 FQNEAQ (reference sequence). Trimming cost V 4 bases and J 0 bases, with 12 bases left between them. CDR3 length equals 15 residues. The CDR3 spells CASSSFSVPNYGYTF. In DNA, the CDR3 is TGTGCCAGCAGCTCTTTCTCAGTCCCTAACTATGGCTACACCTTC.

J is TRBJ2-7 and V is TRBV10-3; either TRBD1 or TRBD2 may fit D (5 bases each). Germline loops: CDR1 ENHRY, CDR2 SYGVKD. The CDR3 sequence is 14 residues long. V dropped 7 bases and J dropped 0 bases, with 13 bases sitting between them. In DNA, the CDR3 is TGTGCCATCAAGGAGTCAGGGAGCTCCTACGAGCAGTACTTC. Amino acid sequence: CAIKESGSSYEQYF.

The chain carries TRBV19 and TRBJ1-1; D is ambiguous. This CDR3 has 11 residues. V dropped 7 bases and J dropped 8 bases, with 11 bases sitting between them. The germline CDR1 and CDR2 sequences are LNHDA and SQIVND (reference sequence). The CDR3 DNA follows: TGTGCCAGTATCCGGGTTTCCGAAGCTTTCTTT. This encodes CASIRVSEAFF.

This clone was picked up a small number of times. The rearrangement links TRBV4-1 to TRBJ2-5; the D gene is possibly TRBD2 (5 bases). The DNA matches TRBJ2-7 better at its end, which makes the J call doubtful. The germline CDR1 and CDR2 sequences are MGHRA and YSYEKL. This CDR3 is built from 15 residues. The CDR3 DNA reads TGCGCCAGCAGCCAAGAGCACAGACTAACCTACGAGCAGTACTTC. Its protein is CASSQEHRLTYEQYF.

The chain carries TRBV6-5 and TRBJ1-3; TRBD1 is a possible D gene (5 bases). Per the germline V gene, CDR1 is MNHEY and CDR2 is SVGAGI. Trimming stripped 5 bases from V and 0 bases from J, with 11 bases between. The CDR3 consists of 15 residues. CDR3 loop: CASSAGGISGNTIYF. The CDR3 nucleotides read TGTGCCAGCAGTGCTGGGGGGATCTCTGGAAACACCATATATTTT.

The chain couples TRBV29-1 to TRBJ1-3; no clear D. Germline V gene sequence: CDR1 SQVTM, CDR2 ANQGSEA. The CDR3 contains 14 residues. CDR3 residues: CGIEADYSGNTIYF. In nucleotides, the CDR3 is TGCGGAATAGAGGCGGACTACTCTGGAAACACCATATATTTT.

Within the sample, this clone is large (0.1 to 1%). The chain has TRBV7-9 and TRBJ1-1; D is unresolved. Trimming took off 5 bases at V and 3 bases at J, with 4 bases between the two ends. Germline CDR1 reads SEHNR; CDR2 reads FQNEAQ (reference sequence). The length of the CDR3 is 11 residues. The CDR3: CASSVDTEAFF. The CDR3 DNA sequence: TGTGCCAGCAGCGTCGACACTGAAGCTTTCTTT.

CDR3 loop: CASSPGQVVDYGYTF. For the CDR3, the DNA is TGTGCCAGCTCGCCGGGACAGGTGGTCGACTATGGCTACACCTTC. This chain connects TRBV18 to TRBJ1-2; 8 positions match TRBD1. V was pared by 6 bases and J by 3 bases, with 9 bases of the junction left unmatched. The CDR3 runs to 15 residues. CDR1 and CDR2 from the germline V gene are KGHSH and LQKENI.